This T cell receptor beta chain comes out of a study of OX40 agonist ivuxolimab in advanced cancers. On the study more broadly: Those treated in dose escalation had hepatocellular carcinoma, melanoma, renal cell cancer or head and neck cancer. Patients with prior anti-PD-1, anti-PD-L1 or anti-CTLA-4 therapy were eligible; approximately 40% had some.

The protocol was immunoSEQ multiplex PCR, while the TCRdb copy is restricted to in-frame clones and leaves out a portion. This table holds around 50,000 clones, almost 85% found once. This CDR3 is built from 15 residues. The V gene lost 5 bases and the J gene lost 8 bases, with 21 bases spanning the gap. Germline values: CDR1 SGHTA, CDR2 FQGNSA. V gene TRBV7-2 combines with J gene TRBJ1-2; TRBD1 is a possible D gene (6 bases). The input for sequencing was CD4+ or CD8+ T cells sorted from blood, taken in a trial of the OX40 agonist ivuxolimab. The source is an adult with an advanced solid tumor such as melanoma, head and neck, liver or kidney cancer. CDR3 amino acids: CASSITGRTSGGYTF. The CDR3 bases are TGTGCCAGCAGCATCACAGGGCGCACCAGTGGGGGCTACACCTTC. The full variable domain, its missing parts supplied by reference TRBV7-2 and TRBJ1-2, is GAGVSQSPSNKVTEKGKDVELRCDPISGHTALYWYRQSLGQGLEFLIYFQGNSAPDKSGLPSDRFSAERTGGSVSTLTIQRTQQEDSAVYLCASSITGRTSGGYTFGSGTRLTVV.